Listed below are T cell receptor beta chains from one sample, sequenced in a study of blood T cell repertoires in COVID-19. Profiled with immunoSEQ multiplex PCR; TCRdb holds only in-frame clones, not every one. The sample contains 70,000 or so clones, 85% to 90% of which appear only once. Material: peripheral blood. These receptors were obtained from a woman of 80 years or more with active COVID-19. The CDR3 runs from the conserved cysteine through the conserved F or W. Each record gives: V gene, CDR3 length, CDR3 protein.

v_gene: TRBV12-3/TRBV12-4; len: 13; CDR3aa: CASTLQGSTEAFF
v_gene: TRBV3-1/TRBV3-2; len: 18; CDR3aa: CASSQDFELAVFHNEQFF
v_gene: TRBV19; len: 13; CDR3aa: CASKEQGISGYTF
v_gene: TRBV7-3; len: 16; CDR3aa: CASSPLGGRAYNEQFF
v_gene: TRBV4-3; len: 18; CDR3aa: CASSRQLAGVQSAGELFF
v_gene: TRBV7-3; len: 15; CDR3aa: CASRKLAGDGNEQFF
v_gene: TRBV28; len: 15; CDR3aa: CASRGRGRTGNTQYF
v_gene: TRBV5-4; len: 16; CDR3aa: CASSGRAGPTLETQYF
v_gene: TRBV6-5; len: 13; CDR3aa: CASSNRDYNEQFF
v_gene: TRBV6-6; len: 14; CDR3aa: CASSYSAAAYGYTF
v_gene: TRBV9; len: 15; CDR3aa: CASSPEIEPHYEQYF
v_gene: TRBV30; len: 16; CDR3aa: CAWSARTSGPYNEQFF
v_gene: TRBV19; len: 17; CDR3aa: CASSNSNPGLAGAEQYF
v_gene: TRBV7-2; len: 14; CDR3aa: CASSRGASSYEQYF
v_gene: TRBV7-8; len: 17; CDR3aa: CASSLQIPGGEVHEQYF
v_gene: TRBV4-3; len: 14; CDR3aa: CASSLGLVRETQYF
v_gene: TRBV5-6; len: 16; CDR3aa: CASSGPAQGRLYEQYF
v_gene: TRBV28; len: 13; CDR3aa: CASSLTEHYEQYF
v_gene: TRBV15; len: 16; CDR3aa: CATSREDRPSNQPQHF
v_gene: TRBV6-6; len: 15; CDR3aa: CASSYAGDRGNEAFF
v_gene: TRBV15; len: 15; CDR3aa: CATSRVREGWDEQFF
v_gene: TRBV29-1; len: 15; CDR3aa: CSVPFGGGSTDTQYF
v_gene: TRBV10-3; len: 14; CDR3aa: CAISMTGPTGELFF
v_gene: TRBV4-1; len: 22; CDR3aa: CASSPHRVTSGSLDANTGELFF
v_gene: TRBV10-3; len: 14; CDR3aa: CAISELQGPYEQYF
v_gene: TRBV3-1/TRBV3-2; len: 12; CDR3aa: CASSSLRSEQYF
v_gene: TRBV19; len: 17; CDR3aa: CASSDQTSGSRYNEQFF
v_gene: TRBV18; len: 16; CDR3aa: CASSPQGKTPTGELFF
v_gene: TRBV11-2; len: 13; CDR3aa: CASSLDSDSPLHF
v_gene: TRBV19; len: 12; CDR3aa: CATRATNEKLFF
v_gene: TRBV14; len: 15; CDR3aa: CASSRLAGGVETQYF
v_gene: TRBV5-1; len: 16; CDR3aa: CASSLGLAGNTGELFF
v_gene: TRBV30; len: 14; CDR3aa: CAWSSGSLRSKAFF
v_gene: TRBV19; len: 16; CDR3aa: CASSIVGGGLYNEQFF
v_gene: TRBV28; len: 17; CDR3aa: CASIRNPGLTNTGELFF